The clone carrying this T cell receptor beta chain was seen more than once but under ten times. CDR3 length: 13 amino acids. Trimming removed 5 bases from V and 8 bases from J; junction bases left unmatched: 4. Germline CDR1 MNHGY, CDR2 SAAAGT. Assay used: immunoSEQ multiplex PCR; TCRdb lists only in-frame clones, some missing. The repertoire holds more than 6,500 clones, 80% seen once, with 16% in the top ten. These data are taken from a study of preoperative IRX-2 immunotherapy in early breast cancer. Treatment of the sample: preoperative locoregional IRX-2 cytokine immunotherapy. Preoperative locoregional IRX-2 cytokine immunotherapy was tested in the phase Ib source study.

The genes are TRBV6-8 and TRBJ1-2; the match to TRBD1 covers 11 bases. The sequence was collected from a human donor with breast cancer. The sequencing used tumor tissue, collected after IRX-2 immunotherapy. The CDR3: CASSGQGARGYTF. The CDR3, as DNA: TGTGCCAGCAGTGGACAGGGGGCGCGAGGCTACACCTTC.